The sequence of this T cell receptor (beta chain) was determined in a study of blood T cell repertoires in COVID-19. This clone is a singleton in its sample. Between the trimmed V and J ends, which lost 4 bases and 5 bases, there was a span of 15 bases. The germline V gene encodes CDR1 MNHEY and CDR2 SMNVEV (reference sequence). The CDR3 is 14 residues long. This table comes from immunoSEQ multiplex PCR, and its TCRdb copy is limited to in-frame clones, with some not included. The sample has 250,000 to 350,000 clones, 80% to 95% seen once. Material: PBMCs or T cells enriched from blood (not recorded which). This rearrangement joins TRBV27 to TRBJ2-7; D is perhaps TRBD2 (7 bases). The sequence was obtained from a woman aged 25 to 39 who had recovered from COVID-19. CDR3 sequence reads: CASSSRGRLDEQYF. In nucleotides, the CDR3 is TGTGCCAGCAGTTCGCGGGGGCGCTTGGACGAGCAGTACTTC.